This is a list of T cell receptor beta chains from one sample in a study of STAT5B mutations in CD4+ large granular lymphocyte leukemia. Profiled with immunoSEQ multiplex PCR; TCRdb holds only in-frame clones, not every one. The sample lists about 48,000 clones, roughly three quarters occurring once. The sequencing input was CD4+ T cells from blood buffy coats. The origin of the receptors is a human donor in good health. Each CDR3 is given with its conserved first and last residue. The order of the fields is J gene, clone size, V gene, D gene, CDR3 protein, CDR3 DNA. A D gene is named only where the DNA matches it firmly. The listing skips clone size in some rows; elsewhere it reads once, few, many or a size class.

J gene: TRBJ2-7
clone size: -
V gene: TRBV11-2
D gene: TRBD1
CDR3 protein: CASSLGGTGFEQYF
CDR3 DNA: TGTGCCAGCAGCTTAGGTGGGACAGGTTTCGAGCAGTACTTC

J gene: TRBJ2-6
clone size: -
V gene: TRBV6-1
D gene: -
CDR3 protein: CASSAEGGSGANVLTF
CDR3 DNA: TGTGCCAGCAGTGCTGAAGGGGGGTCTGGGGCCAACGTCCTGACTTTC

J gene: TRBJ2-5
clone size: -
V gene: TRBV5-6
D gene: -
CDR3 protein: CASSFMGGSKETQYF
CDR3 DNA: TGTGCCAGCAGCTTCATGGGGGGCAGCAAAGAGACCCAGTACTTC

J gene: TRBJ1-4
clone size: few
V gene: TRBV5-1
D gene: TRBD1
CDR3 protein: CASSLDPQGEEKLFF
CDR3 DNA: TGCGCCAGCAGCTTAGACCCACAGGGGGAGGAAAAACTGTTTTTT

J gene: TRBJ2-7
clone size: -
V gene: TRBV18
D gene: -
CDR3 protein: CASSYSYEQYF
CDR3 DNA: TGTGCCAGCTCATACTCCTACGAGCAGTACTTC

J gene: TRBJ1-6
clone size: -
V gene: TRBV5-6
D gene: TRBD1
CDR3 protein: CASSPDRVYNSPLHF
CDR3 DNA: TGTGCCAGCAGCCCGGACAGGGTCTATAATTCACCCCTCCACTTT

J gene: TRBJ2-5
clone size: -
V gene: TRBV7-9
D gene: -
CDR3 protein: CASSFTEETQYF
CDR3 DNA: TGTGCCAGCAGCTTTACAGAAGAGACCCAGTACTTC

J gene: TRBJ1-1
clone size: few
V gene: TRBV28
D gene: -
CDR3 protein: CASSSGQDTEAFF
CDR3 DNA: TGTGCCAGCAGTTCCGGGCAGGACACTGAAGCTTTCTTT

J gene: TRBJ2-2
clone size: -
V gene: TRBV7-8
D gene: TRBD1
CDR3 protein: CASSLGTGSTGELFF
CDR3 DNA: TGTGCCAGCAGCCTTGGGACAGGGAGCACCGGGGAGCTGTTTTTT

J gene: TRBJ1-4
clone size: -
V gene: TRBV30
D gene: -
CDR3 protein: CACRNMANEKLFF
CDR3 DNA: TGTGCCTGCCGTAACATGGCTAATGAAAAACTGTTTTTT

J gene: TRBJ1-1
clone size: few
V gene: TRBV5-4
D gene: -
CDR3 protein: CASSLRGSWGEAFF
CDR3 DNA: TGTGCCAGCAGCTTGCGGGGGTCTTGGGGGGAAGCTTTCTTT

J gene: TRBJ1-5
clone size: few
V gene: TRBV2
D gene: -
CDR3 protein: CASSELGLREPQHF
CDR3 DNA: TGTGCCAGCAGTGAATTGGGCCTGAGGGAGCCCCAGCATTTT

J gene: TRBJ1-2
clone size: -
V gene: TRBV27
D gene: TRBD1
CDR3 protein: CASSSGTVHRGYTF
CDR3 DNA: TGTGCCAGCAGTTCCGGGACAGTTCATCGTGGCTACACCTTC

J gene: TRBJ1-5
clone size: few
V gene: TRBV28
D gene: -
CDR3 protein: CASSLGTGLKPQHF
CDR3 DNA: TGTGCCAGCAGTTTAGGGACCGGCCTCAAGCCCCAGCATTTT

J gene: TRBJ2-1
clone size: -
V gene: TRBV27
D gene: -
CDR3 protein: CASSLGRGYIDEQFF
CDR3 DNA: TGTGCCAGCAGTTTAGGTAGAGGGTATATCGATGAGCAGTTCTTC

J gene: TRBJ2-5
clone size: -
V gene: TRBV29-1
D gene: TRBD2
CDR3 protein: CSVVSGGQETQYF
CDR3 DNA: TGCAGCGTTGTGAGCGGGGGGCAAGAGACCCAGTACTTC

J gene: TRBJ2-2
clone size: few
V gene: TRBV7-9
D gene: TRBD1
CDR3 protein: CASSPGQTNTGELFF
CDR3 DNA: TGTGCCAGCAGCCCGGGACAGACTAACACCGGGGAGCTGTTTTTT

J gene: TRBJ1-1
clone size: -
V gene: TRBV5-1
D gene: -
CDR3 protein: CASSVDRMNTEAFF
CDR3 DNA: TGCGCCAGCAGCGTGGACAGAATGAACACTGAAGCTTTCTTT

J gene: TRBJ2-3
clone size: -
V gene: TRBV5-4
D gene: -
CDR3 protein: CASSNQGADTQYF
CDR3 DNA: TGTGCCAGCAGCAACCAGGGAGCAGATACGCAGTATTTT

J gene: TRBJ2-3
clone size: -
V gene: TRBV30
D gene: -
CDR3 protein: CAWSYGDTQYF
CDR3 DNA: TGTGCCTGGAGTTATGGAGATACGCAGTATTTT

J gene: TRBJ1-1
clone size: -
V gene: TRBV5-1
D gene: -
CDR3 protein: CASSFELNTEAFF
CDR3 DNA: TGCGCCAGCAGCTTTGAACTGAACACTGAAGCTTTCTTT

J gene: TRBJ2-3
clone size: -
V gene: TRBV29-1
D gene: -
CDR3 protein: CSVDASTDTQYF
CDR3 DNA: TGCAGCGTTGACGCTAGCACAGATACGCAGTATTTT

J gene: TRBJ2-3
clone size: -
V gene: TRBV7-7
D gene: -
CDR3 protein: CASSKSDSDTDTQYF
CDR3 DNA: TGTGCTAGCAGCAAATCGGACAGCGACACAGATACGCAGTATTTT

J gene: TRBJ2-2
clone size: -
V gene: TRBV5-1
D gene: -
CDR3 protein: CASSSQGLDTGELFF
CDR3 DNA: TGCGCCAGCAGCTCCCAGGGCCTCGACACCGGGGAGCTGTTTTTT

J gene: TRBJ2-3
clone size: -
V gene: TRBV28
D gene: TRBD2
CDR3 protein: CASSGGAESTDTQYF
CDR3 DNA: TGTGCCAGCTCCGGGGGGGCCGAGAGCACAGATACGCAGTATTTT

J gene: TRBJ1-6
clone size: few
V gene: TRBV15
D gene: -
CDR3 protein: CATSRDPGNPNSPLHF
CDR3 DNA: TGTGCCACCAGCAGAGATCCCGGAAACCCCAATTCACCCCTCCACTTT

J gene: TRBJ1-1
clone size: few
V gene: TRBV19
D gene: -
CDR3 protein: CASSLQDTEAFF
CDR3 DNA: TGTGCCAGTAGTTTACAGGACACTGAAGCTTTCTTT

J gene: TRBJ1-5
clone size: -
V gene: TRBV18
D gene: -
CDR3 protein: CASSPTINEPQHF
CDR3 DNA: TGTGCCAGCTCCCCCACTATAAACGAGCCCCAGCATTTT

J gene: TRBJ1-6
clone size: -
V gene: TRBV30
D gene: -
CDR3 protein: CAWGAGGAYNSPLHF
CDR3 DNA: TGTGCCTGGGGTGCTGGAGGCGCCTATAATTCACCCCTCCACTTT

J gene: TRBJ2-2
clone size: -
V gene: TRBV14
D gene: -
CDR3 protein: CASSQLRDTGELFF
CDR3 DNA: TGTGCCAGCAGCCAGCTCAGGGATACCGGGGAGCTGTTTTTT

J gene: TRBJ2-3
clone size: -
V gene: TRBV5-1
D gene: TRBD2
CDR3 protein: CASSNSGGSTDTQYF
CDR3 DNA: TGCGCCAGCAGCAATAGCGGGGGGAGCACAGATACGCAGTATTTT

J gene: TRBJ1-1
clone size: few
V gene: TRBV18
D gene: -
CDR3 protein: CASSPMRGAPEAFF
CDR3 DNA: TGTGCCAGCTCACCTATGAGGGGCGCCCCTGAAGCTTTCTTT

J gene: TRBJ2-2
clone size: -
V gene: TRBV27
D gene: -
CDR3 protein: CASSLLLDTGELFF
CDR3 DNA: TGTGCCAGCAGTTTGCTACTAGACACCGGGGAGCTGTTTTTT

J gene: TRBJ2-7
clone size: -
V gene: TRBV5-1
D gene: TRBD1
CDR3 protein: CASSLEGDRSYEQYF
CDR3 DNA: TGCGCCAGCAGCTTGGAGGGGGACAGGTCCTACGAGCAGTACTTC

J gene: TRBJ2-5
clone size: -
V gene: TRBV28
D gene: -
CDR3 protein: CASRRDVLETQYF
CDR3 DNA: TGTGCCAGCCGGCGCGATGTGCTCGAGACCCAGTACTTC

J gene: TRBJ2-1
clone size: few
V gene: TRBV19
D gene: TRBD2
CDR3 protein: CASISRGGEQFF
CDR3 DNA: TGTGCCAGTATCTCACGGGGGGGTGAGCAGTTCTTC

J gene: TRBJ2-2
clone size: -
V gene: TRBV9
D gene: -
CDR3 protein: CASSVGVVGGGELFF
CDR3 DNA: TGTGCCAGCAGCGTAGGCGTAGTCGGTGGCGGGGAGCTGTTTTTT

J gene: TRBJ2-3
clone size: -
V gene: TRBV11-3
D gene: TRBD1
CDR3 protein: CASSRGQGTDTQYF
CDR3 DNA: TGTGCCAGCAGCCGAGGACAGGGCACAGATACGCAGTATTTT

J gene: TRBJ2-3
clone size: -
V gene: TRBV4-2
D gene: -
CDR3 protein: CASSQDWSNTDTQYF
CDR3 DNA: TGTGCCAGCAGCCAAGATTGGAGCAACACAGATACGCAGTATTTT

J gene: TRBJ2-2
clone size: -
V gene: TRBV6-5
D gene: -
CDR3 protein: CASSPKAITGELFF
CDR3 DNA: TGTGCCAGCAGTCCTAAGGCCATAACCGGGGAGCTGTTTTTT

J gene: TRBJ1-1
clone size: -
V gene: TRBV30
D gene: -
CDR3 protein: CAWAPGNTEAFF
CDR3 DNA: TGTGCCTGGGCTCCAGGGAACACTGAAGCTTTCTTT

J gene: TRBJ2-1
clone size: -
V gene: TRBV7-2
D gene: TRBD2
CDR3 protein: CASTTSGAYNEQFF
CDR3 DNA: TGTGCCAGCACCACGAGCGGGGCCTACAATGAGCAGTTCTTC

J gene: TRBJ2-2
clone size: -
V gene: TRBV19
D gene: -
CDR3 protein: CASSDFSNTGELFF
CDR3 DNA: TGTGCCAGTAGCGACTTCTCGAACACCGGGGAGCTGTTTTTT

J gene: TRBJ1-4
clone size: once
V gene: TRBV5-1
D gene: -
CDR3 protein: CASSFEDSEKLFF
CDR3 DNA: TGCGCCAGCAGCTTTGAGGACAGTGAAAAACTGTTTTTT

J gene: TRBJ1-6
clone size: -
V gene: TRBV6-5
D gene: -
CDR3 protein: CASRSYNSPLHF
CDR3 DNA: TGTGCCAGCAGGTCCTATAATTCACCCCTCCACTTT

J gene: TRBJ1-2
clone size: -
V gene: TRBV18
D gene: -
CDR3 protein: CASQPTGTTYGYTF
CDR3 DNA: TGTGCCAGCCAACCCACAGGGACCACATATGGCTACACCTTC

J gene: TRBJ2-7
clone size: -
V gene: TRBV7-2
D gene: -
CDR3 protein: CASSHGTARSYEQYF
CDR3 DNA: TGTGCCAGCAGCCACGGTACGGCGAGGTCCTACGAGCAGTACTTC

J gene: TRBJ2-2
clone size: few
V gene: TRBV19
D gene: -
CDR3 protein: CASSIQGTGELFF
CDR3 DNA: TGTGCCAGTAGTATTCAAGGCACCGGGGAGCTGTTTTTT

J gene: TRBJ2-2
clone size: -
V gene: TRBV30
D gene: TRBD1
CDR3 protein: CAWTKQGRELFF
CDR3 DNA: TGTGCCTGGACGAAACAGGGGAGGGAGCTGTTTTTT

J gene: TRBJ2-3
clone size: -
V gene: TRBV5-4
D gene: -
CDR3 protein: CASRGGGGRVTDTQYF
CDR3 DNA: TGTGCCAGCAGGGGCGGGGGCGGGAGAGTCACAGATACGCAGTATTTT

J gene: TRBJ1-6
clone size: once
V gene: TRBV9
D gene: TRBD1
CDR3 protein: CASSAGQKYSPLHF
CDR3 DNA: TGTGCCAGCAGCGCGGGACAGAAGTATTCACCCCTCCACTTT

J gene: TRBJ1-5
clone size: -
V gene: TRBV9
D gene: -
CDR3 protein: CASSVSGHSNQPQHF
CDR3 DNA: TGTGCCAGCAGCGTATCAGGTCATTCGAATCAGCCCCAGCATTTT

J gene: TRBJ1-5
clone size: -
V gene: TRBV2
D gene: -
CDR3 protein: CASSEMDSNQPQHF
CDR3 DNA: TGTGCCAGCAGTGAAATGGACAGCAATCAGCCCCAGCATTTT

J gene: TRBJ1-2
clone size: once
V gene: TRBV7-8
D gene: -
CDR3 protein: CASSPRGVEGYTF
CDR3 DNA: TGTGCCAGCAGCCCCCGGGGAGTTGAGGGCTACACCTTC

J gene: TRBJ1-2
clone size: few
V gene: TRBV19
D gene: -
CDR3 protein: CASSISVENYGYTF
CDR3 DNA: TGTGCCAGTAGTATATCAGTTGAGAACTATGGCTACACCTTC

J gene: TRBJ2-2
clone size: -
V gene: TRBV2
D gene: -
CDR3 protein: CASSELVGGTGELFF
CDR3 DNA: TGTGCCAGCAGTGAACTCGTTGGGGGCACCGGGGAGCTGTTTTTT

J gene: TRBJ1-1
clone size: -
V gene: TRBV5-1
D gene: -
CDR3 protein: CASSLVGTQNTEAFF
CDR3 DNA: TGCGCCAGCAGCTTGGTTGGCACACAGAACACTGAAGCTTTCTTT